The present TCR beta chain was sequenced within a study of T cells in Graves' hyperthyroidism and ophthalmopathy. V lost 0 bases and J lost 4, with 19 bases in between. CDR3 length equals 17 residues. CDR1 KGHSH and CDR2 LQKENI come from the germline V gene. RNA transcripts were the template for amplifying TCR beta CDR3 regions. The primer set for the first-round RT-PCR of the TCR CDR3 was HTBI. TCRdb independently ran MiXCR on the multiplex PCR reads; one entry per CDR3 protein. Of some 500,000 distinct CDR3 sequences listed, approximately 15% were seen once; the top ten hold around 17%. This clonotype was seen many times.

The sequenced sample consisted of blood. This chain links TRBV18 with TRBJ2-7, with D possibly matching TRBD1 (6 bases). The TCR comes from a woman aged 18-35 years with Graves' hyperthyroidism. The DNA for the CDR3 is TGTGCCAGCTCACCACCGAAAGGGGGTCCACACAGGTACGAGCAGTACTTC. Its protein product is CASSPPKGGPHRYEQYF.